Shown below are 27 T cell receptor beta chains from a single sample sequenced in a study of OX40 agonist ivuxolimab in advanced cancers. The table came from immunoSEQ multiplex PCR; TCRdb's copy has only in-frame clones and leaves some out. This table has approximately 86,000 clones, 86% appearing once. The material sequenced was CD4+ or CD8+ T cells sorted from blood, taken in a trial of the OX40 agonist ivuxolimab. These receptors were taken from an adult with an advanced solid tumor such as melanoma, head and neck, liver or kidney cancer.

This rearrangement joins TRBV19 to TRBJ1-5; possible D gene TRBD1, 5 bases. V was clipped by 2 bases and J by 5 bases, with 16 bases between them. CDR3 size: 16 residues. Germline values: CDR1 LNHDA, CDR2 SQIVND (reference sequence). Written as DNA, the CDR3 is TGTGCCAGTAGTATATTCAAGGGGATTATTGATCAGCCCCAGCATTTT. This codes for CASSIFKGIIDQPQHF.

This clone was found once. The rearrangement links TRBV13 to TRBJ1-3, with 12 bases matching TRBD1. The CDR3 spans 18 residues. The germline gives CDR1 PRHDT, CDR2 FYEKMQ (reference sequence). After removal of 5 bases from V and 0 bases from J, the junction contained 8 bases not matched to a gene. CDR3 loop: CASSMGQGAMSSGNTIYF. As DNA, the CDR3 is TGTGCCAGCAGCATGGGACAGGGGGCGATGAGCTCTGGAAACACCATATATTTT.

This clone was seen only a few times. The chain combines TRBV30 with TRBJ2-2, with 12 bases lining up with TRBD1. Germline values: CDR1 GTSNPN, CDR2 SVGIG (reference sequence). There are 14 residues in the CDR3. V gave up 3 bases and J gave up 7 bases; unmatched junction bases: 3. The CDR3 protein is CAWRGQGAVGELFF. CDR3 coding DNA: TGTGCCTGGAGGGGACAGGGGGCTGTCGGGGAGCTGTTTTTT.

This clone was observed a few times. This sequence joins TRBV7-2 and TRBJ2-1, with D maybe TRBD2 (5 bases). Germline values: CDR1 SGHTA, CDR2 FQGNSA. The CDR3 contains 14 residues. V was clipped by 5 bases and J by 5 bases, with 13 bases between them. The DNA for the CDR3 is TGTGCCAGCAGCCCAACCCCTAGCCACAATGAGCAGTTCTTC. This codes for CASSPTPSHNEQFF.

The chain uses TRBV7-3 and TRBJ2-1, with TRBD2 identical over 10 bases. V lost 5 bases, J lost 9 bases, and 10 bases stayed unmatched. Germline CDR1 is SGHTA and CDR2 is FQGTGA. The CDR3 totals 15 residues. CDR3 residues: CASSPTSGDPGEQFF. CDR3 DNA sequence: TGTGCCAGCAGCCCAACTAGCGGGGACCCCGGTGAGCAGTTCTTC.

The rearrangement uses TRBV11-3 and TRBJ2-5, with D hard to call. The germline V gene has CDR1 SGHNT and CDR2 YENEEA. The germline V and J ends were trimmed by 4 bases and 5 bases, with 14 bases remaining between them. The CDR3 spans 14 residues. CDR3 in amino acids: CASSSSRGSETQYF. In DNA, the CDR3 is TGTGCCAGCAGCTCGTCCCGAGGCTCGGAGACCCAGTACTTC.

CDR3 DNA sequence: TGTGCCAGCAGCGTAGCCAATCTGGAGGGGGGGTGGCAGCCCCAGCATTTT. It codes for CASSVANLEGGWQPQHF. This chain uses TRBV9 with TRBJ1-5, with a possible D match to TRBD1 (6 bases). Trimming removed 0 bases at V and 7 bases at J, with 20 bases between. Germline-derived CDR1 and CDR2 are SGDLS and YYNGEE. This CDR3 region has 17 residues.

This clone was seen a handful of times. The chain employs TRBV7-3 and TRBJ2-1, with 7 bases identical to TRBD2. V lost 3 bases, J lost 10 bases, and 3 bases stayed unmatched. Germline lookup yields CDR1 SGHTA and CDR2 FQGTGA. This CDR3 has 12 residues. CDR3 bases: TGTGCCAGCAGCTTCCAGGGAGGGGAGCAGTTCTTC. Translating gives CASSFQGGEQFF.

CDR3 region: CASSRSQAYEQYF. For the CDR3, the DNA is TGTGCCAGTAGTAGATCTCAAGCCTACGAGCAGTACTTC. The V and J genes are TRBV19 and TRBJ2-7; unclear D gene. V was cut by 4 bases and J by 2 bases, with 9 bases left in between. Germline CDR1 and CDR2: LNHDA and SQIVND (reference sequence). CDR3 length: 13 residues.

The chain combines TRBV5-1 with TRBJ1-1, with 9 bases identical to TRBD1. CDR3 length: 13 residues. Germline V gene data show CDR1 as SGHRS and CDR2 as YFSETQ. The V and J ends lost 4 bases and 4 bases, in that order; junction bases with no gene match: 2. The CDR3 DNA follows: TGCGCCAGCAGCCGGACAGGGGCCACTGAAGCTTTCTTT. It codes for CASSRTGATEAFF.

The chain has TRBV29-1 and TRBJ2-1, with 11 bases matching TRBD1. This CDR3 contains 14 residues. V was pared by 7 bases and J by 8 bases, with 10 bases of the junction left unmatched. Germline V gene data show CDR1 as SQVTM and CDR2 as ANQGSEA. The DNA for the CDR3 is TGCAGCGCGTACCGCGGGACAGGGGGTCATGAGCAGTTCTTC. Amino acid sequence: CSAYRGTGGHEQFF.

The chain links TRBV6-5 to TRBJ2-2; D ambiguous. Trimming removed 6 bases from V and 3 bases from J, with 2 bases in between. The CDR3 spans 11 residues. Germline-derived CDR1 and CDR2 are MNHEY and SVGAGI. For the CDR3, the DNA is TGTGCCAGCAGGCACACCGGGGAGCTGTTTTTT. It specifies CASRHTGELFF.

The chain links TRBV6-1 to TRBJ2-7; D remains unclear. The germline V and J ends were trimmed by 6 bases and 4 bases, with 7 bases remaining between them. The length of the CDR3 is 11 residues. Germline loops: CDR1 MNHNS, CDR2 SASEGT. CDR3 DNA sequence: TGTGCCAGCAGAGTACTATACGAGCAGTACTTC. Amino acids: CASRVLYEQYF.

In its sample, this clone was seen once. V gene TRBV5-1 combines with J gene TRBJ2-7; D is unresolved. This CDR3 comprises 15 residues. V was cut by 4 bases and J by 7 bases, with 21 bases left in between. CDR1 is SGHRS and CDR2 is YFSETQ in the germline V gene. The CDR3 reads CASSLRNYGREEQYF. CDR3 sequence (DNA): TGCGCCAGCAGCCTGCGGAACTACGGCCGCGAGGAGCAGTACTTC.

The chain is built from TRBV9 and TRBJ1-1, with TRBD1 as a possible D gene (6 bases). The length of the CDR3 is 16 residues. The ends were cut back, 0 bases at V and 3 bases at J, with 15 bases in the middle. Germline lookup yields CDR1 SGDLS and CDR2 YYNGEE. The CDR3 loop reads CASSVDPGQFYTEAFF. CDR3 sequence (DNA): TGTGCCAGCAGCGTAGACCCCGGACAGTTTTACACTGAAGCTTTCTTT.

The CDR3 loop is CASSPLEGASYEQYF. Written as DNA, the CDR3 is TGTGCCAGCTCACCACTGGAAGGGGCCTCCTACGAGCAGTACTTC. J is TRBJ2-7 and V is TRBV18; TRBD1 is a possible D gene (5 bases). This CDR3 has 15 residues. Germline V gives CDR1 KGHSH, CDR2 LQKENI. The V and J ends lost 1 base and 0 bases respectively, with 10 bases between them.

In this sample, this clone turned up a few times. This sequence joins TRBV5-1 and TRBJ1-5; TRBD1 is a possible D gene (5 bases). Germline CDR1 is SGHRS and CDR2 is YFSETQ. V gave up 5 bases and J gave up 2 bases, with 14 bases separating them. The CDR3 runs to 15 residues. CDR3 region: CASSRSGLGNQPQHF. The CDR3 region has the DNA TGCGCCAGCAGTCGGTCAGGGCTGGGCAATCAGCCCCAGCATTTT.

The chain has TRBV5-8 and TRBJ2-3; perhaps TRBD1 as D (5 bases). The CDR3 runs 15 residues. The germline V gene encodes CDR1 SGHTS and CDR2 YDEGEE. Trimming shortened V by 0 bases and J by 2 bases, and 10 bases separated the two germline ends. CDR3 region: CASSLGQGNTDTQYF. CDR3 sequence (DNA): TGTGCCAGCAGCTTGGGGCAGGGAAACACAGATACGCAGTATTTT.

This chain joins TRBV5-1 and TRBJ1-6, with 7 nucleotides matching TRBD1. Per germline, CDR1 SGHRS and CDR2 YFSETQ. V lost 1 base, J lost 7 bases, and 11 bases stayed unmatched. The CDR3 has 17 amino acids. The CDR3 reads CASSLYTTGTVNSPLHF. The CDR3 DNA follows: TGCGCCAGCAGCTTGTACACTACCGGGACAGTAAATTCACCCCTCCACTTT.

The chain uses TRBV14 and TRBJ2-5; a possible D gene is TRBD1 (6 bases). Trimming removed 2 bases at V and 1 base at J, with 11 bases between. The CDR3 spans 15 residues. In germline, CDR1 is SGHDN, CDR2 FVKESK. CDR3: CASSQPGTLQETQYF. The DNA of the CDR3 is TGTGCCAGCAGCCAACCCGGGACACTCCAAGAGACCCAGTACTTC.

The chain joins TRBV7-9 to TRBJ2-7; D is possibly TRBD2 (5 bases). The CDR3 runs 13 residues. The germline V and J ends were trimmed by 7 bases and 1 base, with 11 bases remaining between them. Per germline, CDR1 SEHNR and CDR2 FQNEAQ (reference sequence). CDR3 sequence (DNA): TGTGCCAGCAACGGGGAGTCGTCCTACGAGCAGTACTTC. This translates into CASNGESSYEQYF.

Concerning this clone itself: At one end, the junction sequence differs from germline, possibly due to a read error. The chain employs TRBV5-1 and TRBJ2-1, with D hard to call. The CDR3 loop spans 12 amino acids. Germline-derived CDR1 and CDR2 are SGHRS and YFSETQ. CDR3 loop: CASSFSHNEQFF. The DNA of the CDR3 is TGCGCCAGCAGCTTCTCCCACAATGAGCAGTTCTTC. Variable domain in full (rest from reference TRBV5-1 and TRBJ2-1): KAGVTQTPRYLIKTRGQQVTLSCSPISGHRSVSWYQQTPGQGLQFLFEYFSETQRNKGNFPGRFSGRQFSNSRSEMNVSTLELGDSALYLCASSFSHNEQFFGPGTRLTVL.

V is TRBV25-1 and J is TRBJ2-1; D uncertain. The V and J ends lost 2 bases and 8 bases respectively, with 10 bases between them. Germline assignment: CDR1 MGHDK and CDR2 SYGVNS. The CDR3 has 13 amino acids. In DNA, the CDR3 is TGTGCCAGCAGTGAAGGACCCCCTTATGAGCAGTTCTTC. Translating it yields CASSEGPPYEQFF. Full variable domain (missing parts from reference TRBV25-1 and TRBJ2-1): EADIYQTPRYLVIGTGKKITLECSQTMGHDKMYWYQQDPGMELHLIHYSYGVNSTEKGDLSSESTVSRIRTEHFPLTLESARPSHTSQYLCASSEGPPYEQFFGPGTRLTVL.

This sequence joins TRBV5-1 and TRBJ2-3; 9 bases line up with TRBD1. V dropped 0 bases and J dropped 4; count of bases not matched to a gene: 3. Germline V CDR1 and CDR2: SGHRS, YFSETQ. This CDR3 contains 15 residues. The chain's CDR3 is CASSLEGQGPDTQYF. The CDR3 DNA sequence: TGCGCCAGCAGCTTGGAGGGACAGGGACCAGATACGCAGTATTTT.

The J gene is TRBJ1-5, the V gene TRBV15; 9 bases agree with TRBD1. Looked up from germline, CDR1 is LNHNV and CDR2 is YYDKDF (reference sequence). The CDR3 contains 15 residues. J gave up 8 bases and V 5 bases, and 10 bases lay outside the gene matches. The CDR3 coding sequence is TGTGCCACCAGCTCTCTAGGGACAGGGAGGGAGCCCCAGCATTTT. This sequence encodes CATSSLGTGREPQHF.

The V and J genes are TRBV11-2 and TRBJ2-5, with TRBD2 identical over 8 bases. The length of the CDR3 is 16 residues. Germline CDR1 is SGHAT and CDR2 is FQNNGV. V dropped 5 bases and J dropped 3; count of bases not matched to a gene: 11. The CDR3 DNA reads TGTGCCAGCAGCCCTGGAGCCCGGGGGGGAAAAGAGACCCAGTACTTC. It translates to CASSPGARGGKETQYF. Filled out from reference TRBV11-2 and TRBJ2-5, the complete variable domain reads EAGVAQSPRYKIIEKRQSVAFWCNPISGHATLYWYQQILGQGPKLLIQFQNNGVVDDSQLPKDRFSAERLKGVDSTLKIQPAKLEDSAVYLCASSPGARGGKETQYFGPGTRLLVL.

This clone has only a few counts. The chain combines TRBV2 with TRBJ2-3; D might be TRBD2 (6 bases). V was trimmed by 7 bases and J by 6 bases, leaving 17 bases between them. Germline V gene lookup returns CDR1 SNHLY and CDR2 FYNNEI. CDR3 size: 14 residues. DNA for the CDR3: TGTGCCAGCACCCAAGACGGGGGAGCGGATACGCAGTATTTT. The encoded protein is CASTQDGGADTQYF.